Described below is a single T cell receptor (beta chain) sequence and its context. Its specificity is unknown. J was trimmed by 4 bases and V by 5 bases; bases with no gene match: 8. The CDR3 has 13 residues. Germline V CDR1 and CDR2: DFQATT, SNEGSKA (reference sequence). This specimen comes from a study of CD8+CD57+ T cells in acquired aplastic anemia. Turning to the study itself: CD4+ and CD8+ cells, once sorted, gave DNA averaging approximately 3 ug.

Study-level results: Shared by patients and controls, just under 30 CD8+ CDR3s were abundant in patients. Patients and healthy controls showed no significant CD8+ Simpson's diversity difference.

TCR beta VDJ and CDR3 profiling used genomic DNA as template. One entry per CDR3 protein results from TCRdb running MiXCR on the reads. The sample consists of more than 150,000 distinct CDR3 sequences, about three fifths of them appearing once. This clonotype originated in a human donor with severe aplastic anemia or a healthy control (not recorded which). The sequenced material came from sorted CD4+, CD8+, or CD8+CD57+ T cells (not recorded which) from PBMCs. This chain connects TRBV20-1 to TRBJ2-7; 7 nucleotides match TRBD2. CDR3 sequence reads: CSASRGFVYEQYF. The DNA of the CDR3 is TGCAGTGCTTCGCGGGGGTTCGTATACGAGCAGTACTTC.